What follows are 5 T cell receptor beta chains derived from one specimen sequenced in a study of regulatory T cells in long-lasting Graves disease. Time point described: persistent/refractory GD, antithyroid drugs over 5 years with positive TRAb. With RNA extracted from PBMCs as input, the TCR library was made. Arm-PCR of CDR3 regions and iRepertoire HTBI primers were used to build TCR beta libraries. TCRdb redid the calling of the multiplex PCR reads with MiXCR, one entry per CDR3 protein. The table records about 470,000 distinct CDR3 sequences, around a fifth of them present only once. The sequenced sample was peripheral blood mononuclear cells (PBMCs), obtained when the disease was refractory, from a patient treated with antithyroid drugs. The source is a female donor with Graves disease.

The rearrangement links TRBV4-2 to TRBJ1-4, with D uncertain. Trimming removed 0 bases from V and 6 bases from J, with 11 bases in between. There are 15 residues in the CDR3. Germline V gives CDR1 LGHNA, CDR2 YNFKEQ. CDR3 loop: CASSQDTEDDEKLFF. As DNA, the CDR3 is TGTGCCAGCAGCCAAGATACAGAAGATGATGAAAAACTGTTTTTT.

This clonotype was seen repeatedly, ten times or more. Here the CDR3 DNA reads TGTGCCAGCAGCCCTAGCGGGAGGGTCCTAGGCGAGCAGTACTTC. It codes for CASSPSGRVLGEQYF. The J gene is TRBJ2-7, the V gene TRBV13; 12 bases map to TRBD2. V was pared by 5 bases and J by 6 bases, with 8 bases of the junction left unmatched. The CDR3 extends over 15 amino acids. From germline, CDR1 is PRHDT and CDR2 FYEKMQ (reference sequence).

This clonotype was detected once. The chain joins TRBV20-1 to TRBJ2-2, with TRBD2 identical over 11 bases. The CDR3 covers 17 residues. J lost 0 bases, V lost 2 bases, and 5 bases had no gene match. Per germline, CDR1 DFQATT and CDR2 SNEGSKA (reference sequence). CDR3: CSARRLAGSTNTGELFF. Written as DNA, the CDR3 is TGCAGTGCTAGAAGACTAGCGGGGTCTACGAACACCGGGGAGCTGTTTTTT.

This clonotype was counted many times. This chain links TRBV11-2 with TRBJ2-2; 12 bases match TRBD1. Germline V gene data show CDR1 as SGHAT and CDR2 as FQNNGV. Trimming at V came to 6 bases and at J to 3 bases, leaving 8 bases not matched to a gene. This CDR3 spans 17 amino acids. The CDR3 reads CASRGTGGGLDTGELFF. The CDR3 DNA reads TGTGCCAGCAGGGGGACAGGGGGCGGTTTGGACACCGGGGAGCTGTTTTTT. Based on the CDR3 plus reference TRBV11-2 and TRBJ2-2, the full variable domain is EAGVAQSPRYKIIEKRQSVAFWCNPISGHATLYWYQQILGQGPKLLIQFQNNGVVDDSQLPKDRFSAERLKGVDSTLKIQPAKLEDSAVYLCASRGTGGGLDTGELFFGEGSRLTVL.

As for this clonotype: The junction shows a germline mismatch at one end, possibly a read error. The chain links TRBV12-3 or TRBV12-4 to TRBJ2-1; D remains unclear. This CDR3 has 15 amino acids. CDR3 nucleotides: TGTGCCAGCAGTCCCCGACTCTTACTCTACAATGAGCAGCTCTTC. Translating gives CASSPRLLLYNEQLF.